This T cell receptor beta chain emerged from a study of post-analysis software for immune sequencing data. Study results and limitations: Patients carried four or five TRBV segments more frequently than controls did, and TRBV5-6, TRBV5-1 and TRBV20-1 were among them. Same-batch samples co-clustered strongly by F measure. When compared against controls, multiple sclerosis patients showed significantly lower normalized Chao1 diversity.

In germline, CDR1 is MNHEY, CDR2 SVGEGT. V gave up 7 bases and J gave up 0 bases, with 12 bases separating them. The CDR3 spans 14 residues. For this clonotype: What it binds is not known.

Tagging with unique molecular identifiers was a feature of the TCR beta cDNA libraries. MiXCR, applied by TCRdb to the PCR reads, yields one record per CDR3 protein. The sample contains about 680,000 distinct CDR3 sequences, more than 50% of which appear only once. This clonotype was sampled from a girl aged 2-10 years with multiple sclerosis. Sequences were obtained from blood. V gene TRBV6-2 or TRBV6-3 combines with J gene TRBJ1-1; unclear D gene. The DNA for the CDR3 is TGTGCCAGCACCAAGGGTGAGTTGAACACTGAAGCTTTCTTT. Its protein product is CASTKGELNTEAFF.